The subject of this entry is one T cell receptor (beta chain). Original methodology: Amplifying reference gene primers gave estimates of nucleated cell counts. TCRdb's table, derived via immunoSEQ multiplex PCR, lists solely in-frame clones and lacks some. V, J and clone size derive from that table, while D and trimming were established from the DNA sequence. The sample consists of roughly 280,000 clones, 75% to 90% of them appearing once. The entry originates in a study of blood T cell repertoires in COVID-19. Study at large: Sample material is recorded as cDNA or gDNA derived from T cells, B-cell-depleted T cells, or PBMCs.

J was trimmed by 4 bases and V by 4 bases; bases with no gene match: 3. Germline CDR1 is KGHSH and CDR2 is LQKENI. This CDR3 is 15 amino acids long. This TCR was sampled from a man aged 45 to 65 with acute or convalescent COVID-19. The chain combines TRBV18 with TRBJ2-2, with TRBD1 matching over 10 bases. The sequenced sample consisted of peripheral blood. CDR3 DNA: TGTGCCAGCTCACGAGGGACAGGGGTCACCGGGGAGCTGTTTTTT. Translation gives CASSRGTGVTGELFF.